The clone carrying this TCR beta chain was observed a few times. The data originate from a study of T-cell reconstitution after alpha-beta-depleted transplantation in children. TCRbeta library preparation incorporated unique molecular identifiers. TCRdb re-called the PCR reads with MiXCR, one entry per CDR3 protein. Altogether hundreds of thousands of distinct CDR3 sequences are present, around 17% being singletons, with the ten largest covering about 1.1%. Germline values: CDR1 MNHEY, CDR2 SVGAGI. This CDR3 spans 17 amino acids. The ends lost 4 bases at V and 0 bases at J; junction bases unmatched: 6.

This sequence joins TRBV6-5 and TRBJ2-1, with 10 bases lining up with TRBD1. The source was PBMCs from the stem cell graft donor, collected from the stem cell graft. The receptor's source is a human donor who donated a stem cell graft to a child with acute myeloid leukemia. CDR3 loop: CASSFSRDRGSYNEQFF. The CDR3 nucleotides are TGTGCCAGCAGTTTTTCACGGGACAGGGGCTCCTACAATGAGCAGTTCTTC.